Below are 17 T cell receptor beta chains sequenced from a single sample in a study of blood T cell repertoires in COVID-19. TCRdb keeps only in-frame clones here, not all; method: immunoSEQ multiplex PCR. Here the sample spans some 79,000 clones, approximately 90% being singletons. The specimen was peripheral blood. The receptors derive from a man between 70 and 80 years old with active or convalescent COVID-19.

The CDR3: CSVVAGLSEAFF. The DNA of the CDR3 is TGCAGCGTTGTAGCAGGGCTATCTGAAGCTTTCTTT. This chain joins TRBV29-1 and TRBJ1-1, with D possibly TRBD1 on 5 matching bases. The CDR3 has 12 residues. Germline CDR1 is SQVTM and CDR2 is ANQGSEA. V was clipped by 4 bases and J by 6 bases, with 12 bases between them.

The rearrangement joins TRBV6-6 to TRBJ1-5, with TRBD1 identical over 7 bases. J lost 3 bases, V lost 6 bases, and 5 bases had no gene match. The CDR3 totals 14 residues. Germline V gives CDR1 MNHNY, CDR2 SVGAGI (reference sequence). CDR3 loop: CASSLQGLNQPQHF. The CDR3 bases are TGTGCCAGCAGCCTACAGGGGCTCAATCAGCCCCAGCATTTT.

This rearrangement joins TRBV28 to TRBJ1-5; tentatively, D is TRBD1 (6 bases). CDR1 is MDHEN and CDR2 is SYDVKM in the germline V gene. V shed 5 bases and J shed 5 bases, with 19 bases lying between them. The CDR3 sequence is 16 residues long. The CDR3 loop is CASSARGGAPHQPQHF. The CDR3 nucleotides read TGTGCCAGCAGTGCCCGGGGGGGGGCGCCTCATCAGCCCCAGCATTTT.

The genes are TRBV11-2 and TRBJ2-7; the D gene is possibly TRBD2 (6 bases). The CDR3 sequence is 15 residues long. Germline CDR1 and CDR2: SGHAT and FQNNGV. Trimming removed 2 bases from V and 2 bases from J, with 13 bases in between. The CDR3 sequence is CASSLSGTPTYEQYF. CDR3 in DNA: TGTGCCAGCAGCTTATCCGGGACTCCCACCTACGAGCAGTACTTC.

The rearrangement uses TRBV18 and TRBJ1-3; the D gene is possibly TRBD1 (5 bases). The CDR3 extends over 18 amino acids. V lost 0 bases and J lost 0, with 15 bases in between. Germline loops: CDR1 KGHSH, CDR2 LQKENI. CDR3 protein: CASSPPNGVTVSGNTIYF. The CDR3 DNA follows: TGTGCCAGCTCACCACCGAATGGCGTGACAGTCTCTGGAAACACCATATATTTT. The variable domain in full, with the rest retrieved from reference TRBV18 and TRBJ1-3, is NAGVMQNPRHLVRRRGQEARLRCSPMKGHSHVYWYRQLPEEGLKFMVYLQKENIIDESGMPKERFSAEFPKEGPSILRIQQVVRGDSAAYFCASSPPNGVTVSGNTIYFGEGSWLTVV.

Comment on this clone: One end of the junction is discordant with germline, which a read error may explain. The chain is built from TRBV3-1 (or the pseudogene TRBV3-2) and TRBJ1-1; D is undetermined. Germline V gene data show CDR1 as LGHDT and CDR2 as YNNKEL (reference sequence). This CDR3 has 15 amino acids. The DNA of the CDR3 is TGTGTCAGCAGCCCCTCCGTCACAGTTAACACTGAAGCTTTCTTT. It codes for CVSSPSVTVNTEAFF.

The gene calls are TRBV28 and TRBJ1-6; D is possibly TRBD1 (5 bases). V was cut by 4 bases and J by 10 bases, with 17 bases left in between. The CDR3 length is 15 residues. Germline CDR1 MDHEN, CDR2 SYDVKM. The CDR3 nucleotides are TGTGCCAGCAGTTCTGGGGCCGGGTTCCGCTCACCCCTCCACTTT. It yields the protein CASSSGAGFRSPLHF. Combining the CDR3 with reference TRBV28 and TRBJ1-6 gives the whole variable domain DVKVTQSSRYLVKRTGEKVFLECVQDMDHENMFWYRQDPGLGLRLIYFSYDVKMKEKGDIPEGYSVSREKKERFSLILESASTNQTSMYLCASSSGAGFRSPLHFGNGTRLTVT.

This chain connects TRBV6-5 to TRBJ2-7, with 9 nucleotides matching TRBD1. Germline CDR1 is MNHEY and CDR2 is SVGAGI. V shed 0 bases and J 3 bases; nucleotides not matched to a gene: 3. The CDR3 length is 15 residues. CDR3 in amino acids: CASSYSWTGDYEQYF. The CDR3 coding sequence is TGTGCCAGCAGTTACTCTTGGACAGGGGACTACGAGCAGTACTTC.

The gene calls are TRBV29-1 and TRBJ1-5; no firm D call. Deletions cut 5 bases from V and 3 bases from J, with 11 bases between. This CDR3 is 13 amino acids long. Per the germline V gene, CDR1 is SQVTM and CDR2 is ANQGSEA. In DNA form, the CDR3 reads TGCAGCGTTAGTGCGGTCCCCAATCAGCCCCAGCATTTT. It specifies CSVSAVPNQPQHF.

The rearrangement joins TRBV27 to TRBJ2-3, with 9 bases lining up with TRBD1. The J segment lost 6 bases and the V segment lost 4 bases, leaving 8 bases of the junction unmatched. CDR1 and CDR2 (germline): MNHEY, SMNVEV (reference sequence). The CDR3 length is 15 residues. CDR3 sequence (DNA): TGTGCCAGCAGTTCCCAGACAGGGGGTAGGGATACGCAGTATTTT. Residues: CASSSQTGGRDTQYF.

The chain is built from TRBV5-1 and TRBJ2-4, with TRBD1 as a possible D gene (5 bases). This CDR3 is 13 amino acids long. Germline lookup yields CDR1 SGHRS and CDR2 YFSETQ. V was cut by 0 bases and J by 4 bases, with 5 bases left in between. This CDR3 is CASSLGQKNIQYF. The CDR3 nucleotides read TGCGCCAGCAGCTTGGGACAGAAAAACATTCAGTACTTC.

The rearrangement joins TRBV5-1 to TRBJ2-5, with TRBD2 matching 12 bases. The J segment lost 7 bases and the V segment lost 0 bases, leaving 13 bases of the junction unmatched. Germline CDR1 SGHRS, CDR2 YFSETQ. This CDR3 spans 18 amino acids. DNA for the CDR3: TGCGCCAGCAGCTTGGAGCTAGCGGGAGGGCCAATGGTTGGGACCCAGTACTTC. Translated: CASSLELAGGPMVGTQYF.

This rearrangement joins TRBV30 to TRBJ2-5; D gene ambiguous. The V end lost 0 bases, the J end lost 0 bases, and 5 bases lay between the germline ends. Germline V gene lookup returns CDR1 GTSNPN and CDR2 SVGIG (reference sequence). This CDR3 comprises 13 residues. DNA of the CDR3: TGTGCCTGGAGTGTACAGTACCAAGAGACCCAGTACTTC. Protein product: CAWSVQYQETQYF.

This chain connects TRBV28 to TRBJ1-1, with D perhaps matching TRBD1 (5 bases). V was shortened by 7 bases and J by 1 base, with 10 bases between the two germline ends. The CDR3 runs to 13 residues. Germline-derived CDR1 and CDR2 are MDHEN and SYDVKM. Here the CDR3 DNA reads TGTGCCAGCACCAATGACAGGAACACTGAAGCTTTCTTT. Its translation: CASTNDRNTEAFF. The full variable domain, with the rest looked up from reference TRBV28 and TRBJ1-1, is DVKVTQSSRYLVKRTGEKVFLECVQDMDHENMFWYRQDPGLGLRLIYFSYDVKMKEKGDIPEGYSVSREKKERFSLILESASTNQTSMYLCASTNDRNTEAFFGQGTRLTVV.

V and J are TRBV4-2 and TRBJ2-1, with 7 bases aligning to TRBD1. The V and J ends lost 3 bases and 6 bases, in that order; junction bases with no gene match: 8. The CDR3 runs 15 residues. Germline V lookup: CDR1 LGHNA, CDR2 YNFKEQ. The CDR3 loop reads CASSQADREVNEQFF. The CDR3 region has the DNA TGTGCCAGCAGCCAGGCTGACAGGGAAGTCAATGAGCAGTTCTTC.

This chain connects TRBV4-1 to TRBJ1-2; 9 nucleotides align to TRBD1. The CDR3 is made up of 16 amino acids. Germline V gene sequence: CDR1 MGHRA, CDR2 YSYEKL. The V and J ends lost 3 bases and 7 bases, in that order; junction bases with no gene match: 12. The CDR3 spells CASSQDDRGKISGYTF. DNA of the CDR3: TGCGCCAGCAGCCAGGACGACAGGGGGAAAATCTCTGGCTACACCTTC.

The table lists this clone with a count of one. CDR3 DNA sequence: TGTGCCAGCAGTTTAGCGGGAACCTACGAGCAGTACTTC. Its translation: CASSLAGTYEQYF. The chain couples TRBV27 to TRBJ2-7, with a possible D match to TRBD2 (6 bases). V lost 2 bases to trimming and J lost 2 bases, with 7 bases between them. The CDR3 extends over 13 amino acids. Per the germline V gene, CDR1 is MNHEY and CDR2 is SMNVEV (reference sequence).